This T cell receptor (beta chain) was captured in a study of cytomegalovirus exposure and HLA in healthy donors. Study-level background: Some 90 million unique TCRs from HLA-typed donors were held in an early data release. Regarding the study as a whole: TCR beta chains numbering more than 150 were designated cytomegalovirus-associated. Later, an analysis found that common viral pathogens appeared to be linked with several of the most significant clusters.

Points on this clone: What it recognizes is unknown.

The study ran its PCR with 60 Vbeta and 13 Jbeta primers. Sequenced by immunoSEQ multiplex PCR; TCRdb stores in-frame clones only, minus some. This sample yields about 100,000 clones, of which around 75% are seen a single time; under 11% belongs to the top ten. Trimming took off 2 bases at V and 0 bases at J, with 14 bases between the two ends. This CDR3 comprises 18 residues. Germline V gene data show CDR1 as KGHSH and CDR2 as LQKENI. This clonotype originated in a man in his fifties or sixties in good health and CMV-seronegative. J is TRBJ1-6 and V is TRBV18; D might be TRBD1 (5 bases). Specimen: PBMCs. The CDR3, as DNA: TGTGCCAGCTCACCAAGGCGGGGGAGAAGCTCCTATAATTCACCCCTCCACTTT. Translated, it gives CASSPRRGRSSYNSPLHF.